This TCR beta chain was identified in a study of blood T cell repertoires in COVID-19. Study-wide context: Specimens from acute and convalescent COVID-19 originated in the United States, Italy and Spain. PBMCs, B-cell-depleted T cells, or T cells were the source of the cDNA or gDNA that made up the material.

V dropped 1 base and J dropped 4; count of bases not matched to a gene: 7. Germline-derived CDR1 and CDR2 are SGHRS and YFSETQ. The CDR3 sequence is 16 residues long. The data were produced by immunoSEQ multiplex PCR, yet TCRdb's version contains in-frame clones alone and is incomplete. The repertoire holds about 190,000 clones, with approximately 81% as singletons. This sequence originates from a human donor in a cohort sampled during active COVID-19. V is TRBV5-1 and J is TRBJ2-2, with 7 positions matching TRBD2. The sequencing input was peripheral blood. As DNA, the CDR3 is TGCGCCAGCAGCTTGATGGGAGGGGAGGCCACCGGGGAGCTGTTTTTT. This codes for CASSLMGGEATGELFF. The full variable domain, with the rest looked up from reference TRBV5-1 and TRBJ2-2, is KAGVTQTPRYLIKTRGQQVTLSCSPISGHRSVSWYQQTPGQGLQFLFEYFSETQRNKGNFPGRFSGRQFSNSRSEMNVSTLELGDSALYLCASSLMGGEATGELFFGEGSRLTVL.